The rows below give T cell receptor beta chains drawn from one sample of a study of spatial heterogeneity in lung cancer. TCRdb re-derived calls from the 5' RACE reads in MiXCR, one entry per CDR3 protein. The table shows nearly 95,000 distinct CDR3 sequences, with roughly a fifth occurring only once. The sample in question was PBMCs, obtained at follow-up. The receptor source for this set is a male donor with early-stage non-small cell lung cancer. Both conserved end residues are trimmed from each CDR3. Each record gives: V gene, J gene, clone size, CDR3 protein. Some rows mark clone size as missing; the rest say once, few, many or name a class of expanded clone.

v_call: TRBV9; j_call: TRBJ1-1; clone_size: few; cdr3_aa: ASSPRTGGLMNTEAF
v_call: TRBV12-3/TRBV12-4; j_call: TRBJ1-5; clone_size: -; cdr3_aa: ASSAWDRTTQPQH
v_call: TRBV20-1; j_call: TRBJ2-5; clone_size: -; cdr3_aa: SASSGSYQEAQY
v_call: TRBV15; j_call: TRBJ2-2; clone_size: once; cdr3_aa: ATSREPGVRGELF
v_call: TRBV7-2; j_call: TRBJ1-5; clone_size: few; cdr3_aa: ASSPATRNQPQH
v_call: TRBV6-1; j_call: TRBJ2-3; clone_size: many; cdr3_aa: ASSGSGTDTQY
v_call: TRBV7-6; j_call: TRBJ2-5; clone_size: few; cdr3_aa: ASSLVVTGAIQETQY
v_call: TRBV20-1; j_call: TRBJ2-3; clone_size: -; cdr3_aa: SARPSLDTQY
v_call: TRBV9; j_call: TRBJ1-5; clone_size: medium-sized; cdr3_aa: ASSPQGGSNQPQH
v_call: TRBV9; j_call: TRBJ2-3; clone_size: few; cdr3_aa: ASSVDNGGALDTQY
v_call: TRBV28; j_call: TRBJ2-3; clone_size: -; cdr3_aa: ASSAIYGTGGPPDTQY
v_call: TRBV6-1; j_call: TRBJ2-1; clone_size: -; cdr3_aa: ATTRLKTYNEQF
v_call: TRBV20-1; j_call: TRBJ1-5; clone_size: -; cdr3_aa: SARGDSRGQPQH
v_call: TRBV3-1; j_call: TRBJ1-5; clone_size: -; cdr3_aa: ASSQGLTGQGSNQPQH
v_call: TRBV5-5; j_call: TRBJ1-2; clone_size: -; cdr3_aa: ASSLANHPYGYT
v_call: TRBV20-1; j_call: TRBJ1-2; clone_size: -; cdr3_aa: SASDRSHGYT
v_call: TRBV20-1; j_call: TRBJ2-5; clone_size: -; cdr3_aa: SLAGGGETQY
v_call: TRBV6-5; j_call: TRBJ2-7; clone_size: -; cdr3_aa: ASSYSRDSYEQY
v_call: TRBV19; j_call: TRBJ1-5; clone_size: -; cdr3_aa: ASSIVLGARPQPQH
v_call: TRBV2; j_call: TRBJ1-6; clone_size: -; cdr3_aa: ASNLRLGSPLH
v_call: TRBV2; j_call: TRBJ2-2; clone_size: -; cdr3_aa: ASKAGAGELF
v_call: TRBV2; j_call: TRBJ2-1; clone_size: few; cdr3_aa: ASSLGTSGEQF
v_call: TRBV2; j_call: TRBJ2-5; clone_size: few; cdr3_aa: ASSETRAVGETQY
v_call: TRBV9; j_call: TRBJ1-6; clone_size: few; cdr3_aa: ASSVAGENSPLH
v_call: TRBV6-1; j_call: TRBJ2-3; clone_size: -; cdr3_aa: ASSYRALGTDTQY
v_call: TRBV20-1; j_call: TRBJ1-1; clone_size: -; cdr3_aa: SARDRGFMAF
v_call: TRBV5-1; j_call: TRBJ2-7; clone_size: few; cdr3_aa: ASSLVAGSYEQY
v_call: TRBV6-1; j_call: TRBJ1-6; clone_size: few; cdr3_aa: ASRNSGGNNSPLH
v_call: TRBV12-3/TRBV12-4; j_call: TRBJ1-5; clone_size: -; cdr3_aa: ASSPGGNQPQH
v_call: TRBV12-3/TRBV12-4; j_call: TRBJ2-1; clone_size: -; cdr3_aa: ASSFGLAGAEQF
v_call: TRBV20-1; j_call: TRBJ1-1; clone_size: -; cdr3_aa: SAIQGRRREAF
v_call: TRBV20-1; j_call: TRBJ2-1; clone_size: few; cdr3_aa: SASVAGGPNEQF
v_call: TRBV5-6; j_call: TRBJ2-7; clone_size: many; cdr3_aa: ASSLLGFGYDEQY
v_call: TRBV7-2; j_call: TRBJ1-1; clone_size: many; cdr3_aa: ASSSGQMNTEAF
v_call: TRBV19; j_call: TRBJ2-3; clone_size: -; cdr3_aa: ASGPGTSTDTQY
v_call: TRBV15; j_call: TRBJ2-1; clone_size: few; cdr3_aa: ATSRGEGSSYNEQF
v_call: TRBV24-1; j_call: TRBJ1-2; clone_size: -; cdr3_aa: ATSVAGVGYT
v_call: TRBV19; j_call: TRBJ2-3; clone_size: -; cdr3_aa: ASSQPSGTDTQY
v_call: TRBV27; j_call: TRBJ1-2; clone_size: -; cdr3_aa: ASSPLQGAGGYT
v_call: TRBV7-2; j_call: TRBJ2-3; clone_size: -; cdr3_aa: ASRPQADTQY
v_call: TRBV6-6; j_call: TRBJ2-2; clone_size: -; cdr3_aa: ASRPPGRKNTGELF
v_call: TRBV6-2/TRBV6-3; j_call: TRBJ1-2; clone_size: -; cdr3_aa: ASSYRFTGGYT
v_call: TRBV7-9; j_call: TRBJ2-3; clone_size: few; cdr3_aa: ASSTSGRPTDTQY
v_call: TRBV9; j_call: TRBJ1-1; clone_size: -; cdr3_aa: ASSVGLYSEAF
v_call: TRBV5-1; j_call: TRBJ2-7; clone_size: -; cdr3_aa: ASSMDSLTYEQY
v_call: TRBV4-3; j_call: TRBJ1-3; clone_size: -; cdr3_aa: ASSSRWSSGNTIY
v_call: TRBV29-1; j_call: TRBJ2-1; clone_size: few; cdr3_aa: SVIPGQTLF
v_call: TRBV29-1; j_call: TRBJ2-3; clone_size: -; cdr3_aa: SVRRGNTDTQY
v_call: TRBV5-1; j_call: TRBJ1-4; clone_size: few; cdr3_aa: ASSKQGGFNEKLF
v_call: TRBV10-3; j_call: TRBJ1-2; clone_size: -; cdr3_aa: AISAGNLNYGYT
v_call: TRBV6-5; j_call: TRBJ1-1; clone_size: -; cdr3_aa: ASSYSDRRGTEAF